This entry is about one TCR beta chain. This sample was taken from a study of cytomegalovirus exposure and HLA in healthy donors. Both 60 Vbeta primers and 13 Jbeta primers went into the PCR. TCRdb keeps only in-frame clones here, not all; method: immunoSEQ multiplex PCR. The table lists 150,000 to 200,000 clones, approximately 80% of them singletons, with more than 0.45% in the top ten. The sample was PBMCs. This receptor was identified in a woman in her fifties or sixties in good health and CMV-seronegative.

The CDR3 protein is CASSLRGRTDTQYF. DNA of the CDR3: TGTGCCAGCAGCCTCAGGGGCCGCACAGATACGCAGTATTTT. The rearrangement joins TRBV14 to TRBJ2-3; possibly TRBD1 for D (6 bases). V lost 4 bases and J 1 base, leaving 9 bases between the germline ends. There are 14 residues in the CDR3. Per the germline V gene, CDR1 is SGHDN and CDR2 is FVKESK.